This T cell receptor (beta chain) was identified during a study of blood T cell repertoires in COVID-19 (dated by TCRdb to about 2020). The study in broad terms: Samples from collaborators originated in the United States, Italy and Spain and spanned both the acute and convalescent phases of COVID-19. A freely available public database, intended as a resource for researchers studying the immune response to SARS-CoV-2, is where the repertoires were released. The material from the prospective study consisted of cDNA or gDNA derived from T cells, B-cell-depleted T cells, or PBMCs. Where available, HLA class I and class II types were taken from metadata supplied by the sample provider and were not determined by assay-based typing. Subjects who had been exposed to COVID-19, were actively infected with it, or had recovered from it provided the deeply sampled blood TCRbeta repertoires that made up the dataset. Sample metadata almost always included a de-identified subject ID, COVID-19 status, age in years and sex. The samples were drawn from two sources: the first 160 participants of the ongoing ImmuneRACE study, and about 1,300 subjects contributed by 6 global collaborators. Broad study findings and their caveats: The amount of clinical and demographic metadata varied by source and participant and was provided uncurated.

The V end loses 2 bases and the J end loses 5 bases, and a stretch of 8 bases separates them. The CDR3 sequence holds 14 residues, the cysteine and phenylalanine included. Only the CDR3 DNA is retained, 42 bases long and in frame from the first base. Taken from the germline V gene, the CDR1 and CDR2 loops are SGDLS and YYNGEE. The collaborating institutions used their own protocols to collect whole blood in K2EDTA tubes. For TCRbeta analysis, collaborators shipped samples as frozen whole blood, isolated PBMCs, or DNA extracted from either of those sample types. TCRbeta CDR3 regions were amplified from genomic DNA by means of the immunoSEQ Assay, a bias-controlled multiplex PCR. The original pipeline was this. Within the assay, amplification of reference gene primers was used to estimate how many nucleated cells each sample contained. To quantify the absolute abundance of each unique TCRbeta CDR3 rearrangement, sequence reads were collapsed and filtered. Productive Simpson clonality was computed per sample as the square root of Simpson's diversity index over productive rearrangements. The table comes from immuneACCESS by way of TCRdb, which keeps in-frame sequences with V and J called. Part of the clones is missing from these tables; in studies checked, under half for an unresolved V gene and the rest for unknown reasons. V and J calls plus clone size are reproduced from that table; the DNA served to infer D and trimming. This sample gives around 300,000 clones in total; about 85% of them show up just once. Together, the top ten hold approximately 12% of the sample.

Concerning this clone itself: This clone's antigen is unknown. It has no much larger one-base neighbor in the sample; base qualities were not kept.

The sample taken for sequencing was peripheral blood. Recombination connected TRBV9 to TRBJ1-6; the D segment could be TRBD1, given 6 matching bases. The sequence came from a human donor in a cohort sampled during active COVID-19. The DNA sequence follows: TGTGCCAGCAGCGTCCGACAGGATAATTCACCCCTCCACTTT. This gives the protein CASSVRQDNSPLHF.